These 10 T cell receptor beta chains were sequenced from one sample in a study of control samples from healthy donors and cancer patients. The repertoire was sequenced with immunoSEQ multiplex PCR; TCRdb's copy has only in-frame clones and lacks some. The sample lists about 160,000 clones; just under 95% were seen once. The specimen was blood. The receptors originated from a woman aged 40 to 50 in good health.

The chain uses TRBV5-1 and TRBJ1-1; 10 bases fit TRBD1. Unmatched junction bases numbered 11, after V lost 0 bases and J lost 0 bases. Germline V gene data show CDR1 as SGHRS and CDR2 as YFSETQ. This CDR3 comprises 19 residues. CDR3 in amino acids: CASSLVGSGTGVMNTEAFF. As DNA, the CDR3 is TGCGCCAGCAGCTTGGTGGGATCCGGGACAGGGGTAATGAACACTGAAGCTTTCTTT.

This CDR3 is CASSLLSSSYEQYF. The CDR3 DNA follows: TGCGCCAGCAGCTTGCTAAGTAGCTCCTACGAGCAGTACTTC. The V call is TRBV5-1, the J call TRBJ2-7; D is unresolved. The germline CDR1 and CDR2 sequences are SGHRS and YFSETQ. There are 14 residues in the CDR3. V lost 1 base to trimming and J lost 0 bases, with 8 bases between them.

The gene calls are TRBV14 and TRBJ1-2; D possibly corresponds to TRBD1 (5 bases). V dropped 4 bases and J dropped 6 bases, with 18 bases sitting between them. The CDR3 has 15 residues. In germline, CDR1 is SGHDN, CDR2 FVKESK. Here the CDR3 DNA reads TGTGCCAGCAGCCCCCAGCCGGGGGATGGTGATGGCTACACCTTC. Translated, it gives CASSPQPGDGDGYTF.

The V gene is TRBV11-1, the J gene TRBJ1-2; 7 nucleotides agree with TRBD1. Germline assignment: CDR1 SGHAT and CDR2 FQDESV (reference sequence). The CDR3 consists of 14 residues. After removal of 5 bases from V and 0 bases from J, the junction contained 3 bases not matched to a gene. CDR3 bases: TGTGCCAGCAGCCCCGGGACAGCTAACTATGGCTACACCTTC. It is translated as CASSPGTANYGYTF.

This chain links TRBV5-5 with TRBJ2-7; TRBD1 aligns across 7 bases. V trimming: 2 bases; J trimming: 5 bases; junction bases outside the gene matches: 7. The CDR3 length is 14 residues. Germline V gene data show CDR1 as SGHKS and CDR2 as YYEKEE (reference sequence). DNA for the CDR3: TGTGCCAGCAGCTTCCGACAGGGCCGGAACGAGCAGTACTTC. As protein: CASSFRQGRNEQYF. Together with reference TRBV5-5 and TRBJ2-7, the CDR3 gives the full variable domain: DAGVTQSPTHLIKTRGQQVTLRCSPISGHKSVSWYQQVLGQGPQFIFQYYEKEERGRGNFPDRFSARQFPNYSSELNVNALLLGDSALYLCASSFRQGRNEQYFGPGTRLTVT.

J is TRBJ2-3 and V is TRBV24-1; TRBD2 matches 8 bases. The CDR3 runs to 19 residues. Germline V gives CDR1 KGHDR, CDR2 SFDVKD. V shed 2 bases, J shed 2 bases, and the junction held 14 bases outside the gene matches. The chain's CDR3 is CATSDSRGVSGTYTDTQYF. CDR3 sequence (DNA): TGTGCCACCAGTGATTCACGGGGGGTTAGCGGGACTTACACAGATACGCAGTATTTT.

This clone was observed once. The rearrangement joins TRBV18 to TRBJ2-7; 8 positions match TRBD1. There are 16 residues in the CDR3. The germline V gene encodes CDR1 KGHSH and CDR2 LQKENI. The V and J ends lost 3 bases and 7 bases, in that order; junction bases with no gene match: 14. This CDR3 is CASSPPGTGGYWEQYF. In DNA, the CDR3 is TGTGCCAGCTCACCGCCGGGGACAGGAGGGTATTGGGAGCAGTACTTC.

J is TRBJ1-1 and V is TRBV9; D ambiguous. The CDR3 is made up of 13 amino acids. Germline CDR1 is SGDLS and CDR2 is YYNGEE. Trimming removed 3 bases from V and 4 bases from J, with 10 bases in between. Written as DNA, the CDR3 is TGTGCCAGCAGCGCCGGGAGCGCCACTGAAGCTTTCTTT. Translation: CASSAGSATEAFF.

The rearrangement uses TRBV18 and TRBJ2-7; possibly TRBD2 for D (5 bases). This CDR3 is 14 amino acids long. Looked up from germline, CDR1 is KGHSH and CDR2 is LQKENI. V was pared by 3 bases and J by 3 bases, with 12 bases between. CDR3 DNA: TGTGCCAGCTCACCGTCGGGGTTGGGCTACGAGCAGTACTTC. It translates to CASSPSGLGYEQYF.

The chain employs TRBV10-3 and TRBJ1-1; the D is unclear. The CDR3 length is 14 residues. V lost 0 bases to trimming and J lost 2 bases, with 7 bases between them. Germline loops: CDR1 ENHRY, CDR2 SYGVKD. The CDR3 DNA sequence: TGTGCCATCAGTGAGTCTCAGCCCAACACTGAAGCTTTCTTT. Translated, it gives CAISESQPNTEAFF.